Following are 13 T cell receptor beta chains from one sample sequenced in a study of blood T cell repertoires in COVID-19. Sequenced by immunoSEQ multiplex PCR; TCRdb stores in-frame clones only, minus some. The sample shows around 250,000 clones, around 88% of them seen only once. Sequencing was carried out using peripheral blood. These receptor sequences come from an elderly man with acute or convalescent COVID-19.

The gene calls are TRBV27 and TRBJ2-1, with 9 bases identical to TRBD1. The junction had 9 bases not matched to a gene; V was cut back by 0 bases and J by 9 bases. Germline values: CDR1 MNHEY, CDR2 SMNVEV (reference sequence). There are 16 residues in the CDR3. This chain's CDR3 is CASSLSRDRVGGEQFF. CDR3 bases: TGTGCCAGCAGTTTATCGCGGGACAGGGTCGGCGGTGAGCAGTTCTTC.

The chain combines TRBV27 with TRBJ2-7, with D perhaps TRBD1 (7 bases). Looked up from germline, CDR1 is MNHEY and CDR2 is SMNVEV (reference sequence). The CDR3 runs 15 residues. Trimming removed 8 bases from V and 3 bases from J, with 20 bases in between. The CDR3 DNA is TGTGCCAGCCGTTCAGGGGGGCAAAGAAACTACGAGCAGTACTTC. Translating it yields CASRSGGQRNYEQYF.

The rearrangement links TRBV5-4 to TRBJ1-4; weak D call: TRBD1 (5 bases). This CDR3 has 14 amino acids. The V and J ends lost 5 bases and 7 bases respectively, with 15 bases between them. Germline CDR1 is SGHNT and CDR2 is YYREEE (reference sequence). DNA for the CDR3: TGTGCCAGCAGACACGACAGCCACTCTGAAAAACTGTTTTTT. Translation gives CASRHDSHSEKLFF.

The chain links TRBV7-3 to TRBJ2-1; TRBD2 agrees at 16 bases. Germline lookup yields CDR1 SGHTA and CDR2 FQGTGA. V trimming: 1 base; J trimming: 9 bases; junction bases outside the gene matches: 12. The CDR3 is made up of 19 amino acids. Here the CDR3 DNA reads TGTGCCAGCAGCTTAAGGAGCCGGGGACTAGCGGGAGGGGGCTTTGAGCAGTTCTTC. Translation gives CASSLRSRGLAGGGFEQFF.

CDR3 bases: TGTGCCAGCAGTTTACAGGGTAGAGGCTACGAGCAGTACTTC. It is translated as CASSLQGRGYEQYF. This chain links TRBV27 with TRBJ2-7, with D possibly TRBD1 on 5 matching bases. The CDR3 extends over 14 amino acids. Germline V gives CDR1 MNHEY, CDR2 SMNVEV (reference sequence). Trimming shortened V by 2 bases and J by 3 bases, and 11 bases separated the two germline ends.

This clone was recorded a few times. This chain connects TRBV20-1 to TRBJ1-1; 9 bases map to TRBD1. The CDR3 runs to 13 residues. Germline V CDR1 and CDR2: DFQATT, SNEGSKA (reference sequence). V lost 3 bases, J lost 11 bases, and 10 bases stayed unmatched. The CDR3 DNA follows: TGCAGTGCTAGTCGGACAGGGGCCACGGGGGCTTTCTTT. Its translation: CSASRTGATGAFF.

The genes are TRBV11-1 and TRBJ1-6, with D hard to call. CDR3 size: 14 residues. V lost 2 bases to trimming and J lost 5 bases, with 7 bases between them. Germline V gene lookup returns CDR1 SGHAT and CDR2 FQDESV (reference sequence). The CDR3 coding sequence is TGTGCCAGCAGCTTATTGGAGAATAATTCACCCCTCCACTTT. Its protein is CASSLLENNSPLHF.

The chain recombines TRBV5-1 with TRBJ2-7; 10 bases map to TRBD2. Germline V gene data show CDR1 as SGHRS and CDR2 as YFSETQ. With V trimmed by 3 bases and J by 4 bases, 10 bases remained unmatched. The CDR3 runs to 16 residues. The CDR3 protein is CASSSSPSGSGYEQYF. CDR3 sequence (DNA): TGCGCCAGCAGCTCCTCTCCTAGCGGGAGTGGGTACGAGCAGTACTTC.

V gene TRBV30 combines with J gene TRBJ1-2; 7 nucleotides match TRBD1. The germline V gene encodes CDR1 GTSNPN and CDR2 SVGIG (reference sequence). The J segment lost 5 bases and the V segment lost 4 bases, leaving 10 bases of the junction unmatched. The CDR3 totals 14 residues. The CDR3 DNA is TGTGCCTGGATCGAAAGGGGGCTAGGGTATGGCTACACCTTC. Its protein is CAWIERGLGYGYTF.

The chain links TRBV6-1 to TRBJ1-1; D ambiguous. The CDR3 runs 14 residues. V shed 5 bases and J shed 1 base, with 11 bases lying between them. Germline V CDR1 and CDR2: MNHNS, SASEGT. The CDR3 coding sequence is TGTGCCAGCAGTTATGTAAGCACGAACACTGAAGCTTTCTTT. Its translation is CASSYVSTNTEAFF.

This rearrangement joins TRBV7-9 to TRBJ2-5, with 9 positions matching TRBD2. V shed 5 bases, J shed 4 bases, and the junction held 8 bases outside the gene matches. CDR1 is SEHNR and CDR2 is FQNEAQ in the germline V gene (reference sequence). This CDR3 is built from 15 residues. CDR3 nucleotides: TGTGCCAGCAGCCGGCCGGGACTAGCCGGAGAGACCCAGTACTTC. It specifies CASSRPGLAGETQYF.

This chain uses TRBV19 with TRBJ2-1; weak D call: TRBD2 (5 bases). Trimming removed 7 bases at V and 5 bases at J, with 12 bases between. Germline V gene lookup returns CDR1 LNHDA and CDR2 SQIVND (reference sequence). This CDR3 region has 13 residues. CDR3 loop: CASNGFGDNEQFF. CDR3 nucleotide sequence: TGTGCCAGTAATGGCTTCGGGGACAATGAGCAGTTCTTC.

This chain uses TRBV5-8 with TRBJ2-7; 11 positions match TRBD1. Germline CDR1 and CDR2: SGHTS and YDEGEE. The V gene end was trimmed by 2 bases and the J gene end by 9 bases; junction bases not matched to a gene: 7. The CDR3 has 14 amino acids. The CDR3 region is CASSFRTGGAWQYF. CDR3 nucleotides: TGTGCCAGCAGCTTCCGGACAGGGGGCGCTTGGCAGTACTTC.